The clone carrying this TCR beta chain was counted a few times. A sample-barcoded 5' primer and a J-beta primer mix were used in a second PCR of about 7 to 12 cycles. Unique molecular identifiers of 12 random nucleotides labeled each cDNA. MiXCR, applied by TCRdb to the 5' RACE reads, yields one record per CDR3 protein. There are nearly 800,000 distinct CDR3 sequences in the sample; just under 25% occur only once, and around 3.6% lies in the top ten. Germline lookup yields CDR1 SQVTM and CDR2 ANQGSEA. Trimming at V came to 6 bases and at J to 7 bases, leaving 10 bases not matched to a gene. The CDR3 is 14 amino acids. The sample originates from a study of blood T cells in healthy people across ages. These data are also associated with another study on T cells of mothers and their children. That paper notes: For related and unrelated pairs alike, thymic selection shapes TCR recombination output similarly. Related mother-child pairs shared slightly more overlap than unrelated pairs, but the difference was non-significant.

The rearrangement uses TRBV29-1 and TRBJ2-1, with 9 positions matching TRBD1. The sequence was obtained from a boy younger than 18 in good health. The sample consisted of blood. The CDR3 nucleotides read TGCAGCGTGGGACAGGGTCCGGGGCTGAATGAGCAGTTCTTC. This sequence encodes CSVGQGPGLNEQFF.